This T cell receptor beta chain was obtained from a study of blood T cell repertoires in COVID-19. Overall study context: COVID-19 samples collected from the United States, Italy and Spain covered acute and convalescent phases. In each case, the material was cDNA or gDNA derived from T cells, B-cell-depleted T cells, or PBMCs.

This clone was seen a few times. Participants were aged 18 to 89 years, lived in some 23 US areas, and enrolled virtually. Original processing methods: Researchers report that nucleated cell counts were estimated from reference gene primer amplification. The assay was immunoSEQ multiplex PCR, and TCRdb's table has in-frame clones only and misses some. The DNA gave D and trimming, while V, J and clone size come from that table. The table lists about 180,000 clones, more than 85% of them singletons, with about 6.5% in the top ten. Germline V gene lookup returns CDR1 LNHDA and CDR2 SQIVND (reference sequence). This CDR3 spans 13 amino acids. Trimming cost V 4 bases and J 0 bases, with 4 bases left between them.

The specimen was PBMCs or T cells enriched from blood (not recorded which). The chain recombines TRBV19 with TRBJ1-5, with no clear D. The clonotype originates from a woman in her forties or fifties who had recovered from COVID-19. In DNA, the CDR3 is TGTGCCAGTAGTACAGTTAGCAATCAGCCCCAGCATTTT. Amino acids: CASSTVSNQPQHF.